This entry is about one T cell receptor beta chain. Its target is not known. This entry comes from a study of tumor-infiltrating lymphocytes in primary liver carcinoma. Starting material for RNA and DNA co-extraction consisted of roughly 18-34 mg of unsorted bulk tissue. The study, taken as a whole, reports: Overlap in tumor-adjacent and tumor-blood pairs fell below that of tumor region pairs.

The researchers produced TCR beta cDNA from approximately 540 ng total RNA with a constant-region primer. The TCR beta library was amplified through three nested multiplex PCR rounds in a modified ARM-PCR procedure. Each of the first two PCR rounds ran roughly 9 cycles with TRBV1-TRBV30 forward and C-beta reverse primers. TCRdb re-analysed the multiplex PCR reads in MiXCR, keeping a single row per CDR3 protein. The sample lists 85,000 to 100,000 distinct CDR3 sequences; just over 65% were seen once. J gave up 2 bases and V 6 bases, and 10 bases lay outside the gene matches. Germline CDR1 and CDR2: MDHEN and SYDVKM. This CDR3 comprises 15 residues.

Sequencing was performed on tumor-adjacent normal liver tissue. The receptor's source is a man in his forties with primary liver carcinoma and hepatitis B virus infection. J is TRBJ2-7 and V is TRBV28; TRBD1 aligns across 7 bases. The CDR3 DNA sequence: TGTGCCAGCAGGCTACAGGGGTCGGGGACCTACGAGCAGTACTTC. Translation: CASRLQGSGTYEQYF.